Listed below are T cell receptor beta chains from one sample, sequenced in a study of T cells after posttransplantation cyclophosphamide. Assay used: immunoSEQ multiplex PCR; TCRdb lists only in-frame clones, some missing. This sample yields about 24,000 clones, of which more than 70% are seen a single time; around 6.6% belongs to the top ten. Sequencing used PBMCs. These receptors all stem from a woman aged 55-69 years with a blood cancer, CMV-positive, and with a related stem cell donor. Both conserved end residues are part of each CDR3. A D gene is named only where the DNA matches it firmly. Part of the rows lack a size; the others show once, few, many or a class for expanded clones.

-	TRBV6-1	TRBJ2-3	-	TGTGCCAGCAGTACCACTCCTAGCACAGATACGCAGTATTTT	CASSTTPSTDTQYF
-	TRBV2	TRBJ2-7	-	TGTGCCACCCAGGACAGTTTTTCCTACGAGCAGTACTTC	CATQDSFSYEQYF
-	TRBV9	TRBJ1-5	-	TGTGCCAGCAGCGTGTACGGGGGAGGTCAGCCCCAGCATTTT	CASSVYGGGQPQHF
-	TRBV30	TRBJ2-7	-	TGTGCCTGGAGTCAGCTCTTGGGGCGCGAGCAGTACTTC	CAWSQLLGREQYF
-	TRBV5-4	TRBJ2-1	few	TGTGCCAGCAGGTCCATACAGGGTGAGGAGGATGAGCAGTTCTTC	CASRSIQGEEDEQFF
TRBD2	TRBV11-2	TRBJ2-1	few	TGTGCCAGCAGCTTATCTCTAGCGGGGTACAATGAGCAGTTCTTC	CASSLSLAGYNEQFF
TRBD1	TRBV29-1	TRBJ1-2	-	TGCAGCGTTGGGGACAGGGAATCCTATGGCTACACCTTC	CSVGDRESYGYTF
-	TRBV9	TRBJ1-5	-	TGTGCCAGCAGCGTAGCTGGAGGGAATCAGCCCCAGCATTTT	CASSVAGGNQPQHF
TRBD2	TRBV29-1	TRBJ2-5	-	TGCAGCGTTGTACTAGCGGGAGGTGGAGAGACCCAGTACTTC	CSVVLAGGGETQYF
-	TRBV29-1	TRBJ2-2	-	TGCAGCGTTGCTAGCCGTCCGAACACCGGGGAGCTGTTTTTT	CSVASRPNTGELFF
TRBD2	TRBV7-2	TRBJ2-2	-	TGTGCCAGCAGCTTAAGGAGCGGGGGGCGGGCAACCGGGGAGCTGTTTTTT	CASSLRSGGRATGELFF
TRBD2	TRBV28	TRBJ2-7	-	TGTGCCAGCAGTCTAGCGGGAGGACCATACGAGCAGTACTTC	CASSLAGGPYEQYF
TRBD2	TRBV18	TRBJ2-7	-	TGTGCCAGCTCACCAGGGACTAGCGGGAGAGGGGAGCAGTACTTC	CASSPGTSGRGEQYF
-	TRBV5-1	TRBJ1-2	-	TGCGCCAGCAGCTTGGAAAGGGGCCCTGGCTACACCTTC	CASSLERGPGYTF
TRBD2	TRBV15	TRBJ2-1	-	TGTGCCACCAGCAGCGGCGGTGGAGATCGCGGGAGATACAATGAGCAGTTCTTC	CATSSGGGDRGRYNEQFF
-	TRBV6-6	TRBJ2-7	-	TGTGCCAGCAGTTACTCGGACTCAAGCTACGAGCAGTACTTC	CASSYSDSSYEQYF
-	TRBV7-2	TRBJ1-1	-	TGTGCCAGCAGCTTAGTAGTGACACAGAACACTGAAGCTTTCTTT	CASSLVVTQNTEAFF
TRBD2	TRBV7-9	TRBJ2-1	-	TGTGCCAGCAGCTCCTGGGGAGGGGTTACCTACAATGAGCAGTTCTTC	CASSSWGGVTYNEQFF
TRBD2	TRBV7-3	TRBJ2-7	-	TGTGCCAGCGCCCTCAGCGGGATGGGCTCCTACGAGCAGTACTTC	CASALSGMGSYEQYF
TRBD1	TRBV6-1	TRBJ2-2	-	TGTGCCAGCAGTGGGTTGAGCGGACAGGGGACCACCGGGGAGCTGTTTTTT	CASSGLSGQGTTGELFF
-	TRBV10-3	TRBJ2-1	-	TGTGCCATCAGTCGAACCGGGATTGGCTCCTACAATGAGCAGTTCTTC	CAISRTGIGSYNEQFF
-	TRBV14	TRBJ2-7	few	TGTGCCAGCAGCCAAATCCGGGGGAGGCAGTACTTC	CASSQIRGRQYF
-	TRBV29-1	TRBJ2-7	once	TGCAGCGGTACCGGGACACACTCCTACGAGCAGTACTTC	CSGTGTHSYEQYF